The TCR beta chain under discussion was sequenced for a study of blood T cell repertoires in COVID-19 (dated by TCRdb to about 2020). Describing the broader study: Samples from collaborators originated in the United States, Italy and Spain and spanned both the acute and convalescent phases of COVID-19. The material from the prospective study consisted of cDNA or gDNA derived from T cells, B-cell-depleted T cells, or PBMCs. The samples were drawn from the first 160 participants of the ongoing ImmuneRACE study and from 1,254 subjects provided by 6 global collaborators. A freely available public database, intended as a resource for researchers studying the immune response to SARS-CoV-2, is where the repertoires were released. Where HLA class I and class II types were available, the types were taken from metadata supplied by the sample provider, not from assay-based typing. The dataset comprised deeply sampled blood TCRbeta repertoires from subjects exposed to, actively infected with, or recovered from COVID-19. Nearly every sample came with metadata listing a de-identified subject ID, COVID-19 status, age in years and sex. Results and caveats for the whole study, not just this receptor: The amount of clinical and demographic metadata varied by source and participant and was provided uncurated.

Whole blood was collected in K2EDTA tubes by collaborating institutions according to the institutions' own protocols. For TCRbeta analysis, collaborators shipped samples as frozen whole blood, isolated PBMCs, or DNA extracted from either of those sample types. TCRbeta CDR3 regions were amplified from genomic DNA by means of the immunoSEQ Assay, a bias-controlled multiplex PCR. Concerning the study's data processing: The number of nucleated cells in each sample was estimated by amplification of reference gene primers within the assay. Sequence reads were collapsed and filtered to measure the absolute abundance of every unique TCRbeta CDR3 rearrangement. Productive Simpson clonality was computed per sample as the square root of Simpson's diversity index over productive rearrangements. TCRdb's version of the immuneACCESS table is confined to in-frame rearrangements and falls short of the full clone set. An unresolved V gene accounts for under half of the shortfall where checked; the remainder is of unknown origin. Clonal size and the V and J genes are those of that table, whereas D and trimming came from the DNA. The sample records 250,000 or so clones, 88% of which are singletons. The ten largest clones represent about 0.8% of the sample.

The germline V gene sets CDR1 to SGHAT and CDR2 to FQNNGV. Trimming takes 4 bases from V and 8 bases from J, and the germline ends sit 23 bases apart. The CDR3 spans 16 residues, from the cysteine through the phenylalanine. Only the CDR3 DNA stays, 48 bases, in frame from base 1. As concerns this clone: Its recognized antigen is unknown. Base-call qualities are not available, and no considerably larger clone is one nucleotide away.

The source of this sequence is a woman aged 25 to 39 with acute or convalescent COVID-19. The chain was built from TRBV11-2 and TRBJ1-1, with a weak D call of TRBD1 (6 bases match). Material: peripheral blood. The CDR3 reads CASSSYGTGRSMEAFF. The DNA sequence is given as TGTGCCAGCAGCTCCTACGGCACAGGGCGTTCAATGGAAGCTTTCTTT.